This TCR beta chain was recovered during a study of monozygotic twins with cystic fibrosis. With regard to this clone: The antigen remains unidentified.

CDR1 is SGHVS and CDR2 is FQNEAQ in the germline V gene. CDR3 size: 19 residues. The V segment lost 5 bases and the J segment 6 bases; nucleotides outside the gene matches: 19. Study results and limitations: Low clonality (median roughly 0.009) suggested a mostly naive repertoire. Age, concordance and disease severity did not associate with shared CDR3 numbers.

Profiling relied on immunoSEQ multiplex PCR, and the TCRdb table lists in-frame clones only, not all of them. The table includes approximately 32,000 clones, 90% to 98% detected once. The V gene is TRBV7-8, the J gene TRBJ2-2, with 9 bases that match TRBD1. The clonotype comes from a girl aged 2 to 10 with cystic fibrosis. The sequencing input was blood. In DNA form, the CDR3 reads TGTGCCAGCAGCCCGGAGTTGGGACAGGGTTCGGGGGTGGCCGGGGAGCTGTTTTTT. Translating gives CASSPELGQGSGVAGELFF.